A selection of T cell receptor beta chains follows, all from one sample in a study of control samples from healthy donors and cancer patients. The assay was immunoSEQ multiplex PCR, and TCRdb's table has in-frame clones only and misses some. The data contain some 82,000 clones, approximately 80% of them seen just once; the ten biggest clones take up approximately 10%. The sequenced sample was PBMCs. All receptors derive from a man aged 55-75 years with head and neck cancer. CDR3s include the opening cysteine and the closing phenylalanine or tryptophan. The D gene is left open where the match is weak. Clone size is stated in some rows and not others, as once, few, many or a class when expanded.

size	J	V	D	DNA	CDR3
NA	TRBJ2-5	TRBV7-9	NA	TGTGCCAGCAGCTTTATTCTAGCCCATGAAGAGACCCAGTACTTC	CASSFILAHEETQYF
NA	TRBJ1-2	TRBV28	NA	TGTGCCAGCAGTGACATGACCAACTATGGCTACACCTTC	CASSDMTNYGYTF
NA	TRBJ2-1	TRBV24-1	NA	TGTGCCACCAGTGATCGGACAGGACTACTATACAATGAGCAGTTCTTC	CATSDRTGLLYNEQFF
NA	TRBJ1-4	TRBV6-2/TRBV6-3	NA	TGTGCCAGCAGTTACGACAGATTAAATGAAAAACTGTTTTTT	CASSYDRLNEKLFF
few	TRBJ1-6	TRBV11-1	NA	TGTGCCAGCAGCCGGACACCCACTAGCTCACCCCTCCACTTT	CASSRTPTSSPLHF
few	TRBJ2-1	TRBV5-8	TRBD2	TGTGCCAGCAGCCTCGGGACTAGCATTGGTGAGCAGTTCTTC	CASSLGTSIGEQFF
NA	TRBJ1-3	TRBV5-1	TRBD1	TGCGCCAGCAGCCGCGGGACAGGTGGAAACACCATATATTTT	CASSRGTGGNTIYF
NA	TRBJ2-7	TRBV27	TRBD2	TGTGCCAGCGGGGTACCTAGCGGGGGCTACGAGCAGTACTTC	CASGVPSGGYEQYF
NA	TRBJ1-3	TRBV5-4	NA	TGTGCCAGCAGTTCTCAGGGGAGTGAAAACACCATATATTTT	CASSSQGSENTIYF
NA	TRBJ1-3	TRBV28	NA	TGTGCCAGCAGCCCTGGAGGGACAACATGGAACACCATATATTTT	CASSPGGTTWNTIYF
few	TRBJ1-2	TRBV28	NA	TGTGCCAGCAGTCCGACCCTGGGGGGCTACACCTTC	CASSPTLGGYTF
few	TRBJ1-2	TRBV19	NA	TGTGCCGCTGGCTTCGACACCTTC	CAAGFDTF